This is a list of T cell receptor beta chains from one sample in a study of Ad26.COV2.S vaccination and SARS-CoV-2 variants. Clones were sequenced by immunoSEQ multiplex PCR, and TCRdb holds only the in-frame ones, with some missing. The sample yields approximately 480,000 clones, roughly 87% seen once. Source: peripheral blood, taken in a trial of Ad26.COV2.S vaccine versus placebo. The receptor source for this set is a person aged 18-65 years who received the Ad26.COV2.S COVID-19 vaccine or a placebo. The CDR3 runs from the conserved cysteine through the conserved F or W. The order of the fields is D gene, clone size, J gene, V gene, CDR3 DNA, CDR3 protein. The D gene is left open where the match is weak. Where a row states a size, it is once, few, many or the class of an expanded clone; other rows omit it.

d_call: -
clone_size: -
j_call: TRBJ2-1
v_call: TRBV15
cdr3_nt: TGTGCCACCAGCAGAGATCCTGCTCGCTACAATGAGCAGTTCTTC
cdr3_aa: CATSRDPARYNEQFF

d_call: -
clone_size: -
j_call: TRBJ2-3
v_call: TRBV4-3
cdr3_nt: TGCGCCAGCAGCCAAGAGGGCGGGACGGCGGATACGCAGTATTTT
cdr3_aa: CASSQEGGTADTQYF

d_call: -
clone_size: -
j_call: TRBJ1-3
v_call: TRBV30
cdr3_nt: TGTGCCTGGAGTGTTGGACTCTCTGGAAACACCATATATTTT
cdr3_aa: CAWSVGLSGNTIYF

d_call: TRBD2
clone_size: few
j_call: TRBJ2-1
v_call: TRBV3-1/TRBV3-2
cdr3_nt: TGTGCCAGCAGCCCGGCCGGGACTAGCGGGAGGACGGGGCGCGGGCAGTTCTTC
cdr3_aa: CASSPAGTSGRTGRGQFF

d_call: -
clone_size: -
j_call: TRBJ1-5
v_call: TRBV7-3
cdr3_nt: TGTGCCAGCAGCCCTTCGGGCGGCAATCAGCCCCAGCATTTT
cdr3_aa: CASSPSGGNQPQHF

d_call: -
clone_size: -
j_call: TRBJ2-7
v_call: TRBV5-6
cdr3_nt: TGTGCCAGCAGCTTGTACGCAGGGACCTACGAGCAGTACTTC
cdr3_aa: CASSLYAGTYEQYF

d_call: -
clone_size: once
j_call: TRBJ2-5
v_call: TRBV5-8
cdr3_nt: TGTGCCAGCAGCTTCCCTGGGGCACAAGAGACCCAGTACTTC
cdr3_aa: CASSFPGAQETQYF

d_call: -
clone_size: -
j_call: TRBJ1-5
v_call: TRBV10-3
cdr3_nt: TGTGCCATCAGTGAGTCGGCAGGGTCCTACAATCAGCCCCAGCATTTT
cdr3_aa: CAISESAGSYNQPQHF

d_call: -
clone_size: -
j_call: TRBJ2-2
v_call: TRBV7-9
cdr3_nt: TGTGCCAGCAGCTTAGGGGGTGGCACCGGGGAGCTGTTTTTT
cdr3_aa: CASSLGGGTGELFF

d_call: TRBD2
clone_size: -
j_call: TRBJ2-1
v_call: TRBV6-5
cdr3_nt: TGTGCCAGCAACCCCGGGGCTAGCGGGAGTAATGAGCAGTTCTTC
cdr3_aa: CASNPGASGSNEQFF

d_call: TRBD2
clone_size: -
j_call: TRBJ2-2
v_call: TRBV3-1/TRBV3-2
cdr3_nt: TGTGCCAGCAATCCTAGCGGTCCAACCGGGGAGCTGTTTTTT
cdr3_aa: CASNPSGPTGELFF

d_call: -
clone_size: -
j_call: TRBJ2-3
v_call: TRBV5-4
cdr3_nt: TGTGCCAGCAGCTTCGAACAGGGATCAGATACGCAGTATTTT
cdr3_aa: CASSFEQGSDTQYF

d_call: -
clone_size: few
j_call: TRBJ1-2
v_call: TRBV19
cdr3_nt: TGTGCCAGTAGTGTGTCAACAGGGTGGGGCTACACCTTC
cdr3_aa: CASSVSTGWGYTF

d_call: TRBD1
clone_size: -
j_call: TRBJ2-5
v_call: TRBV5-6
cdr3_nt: TGTGCCAGCAGCCTTTCGACAGGGGGCGGAGAGACCCAGTACTTC
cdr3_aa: CASSLSTGGGETQYF

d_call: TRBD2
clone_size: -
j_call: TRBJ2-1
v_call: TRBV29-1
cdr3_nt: TGCAGCGTTGAAGAGCGAGCGGGAGGGCCGGGTGAGCAGTTCTTC
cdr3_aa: CSVEERAGGPGEQFF

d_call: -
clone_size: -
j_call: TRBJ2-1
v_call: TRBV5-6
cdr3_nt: TGTGCCAGCAGCTTTGGGGGGAGTGGGAATGAGCAGTTCTTC
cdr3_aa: CASSFGGSGNEQFF

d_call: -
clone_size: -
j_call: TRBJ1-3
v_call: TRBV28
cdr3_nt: TGTGCCAGCAGTTTATCCGGGGCTGGAAACACCATATATTTT
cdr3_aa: CASSLSGAGNTIYF

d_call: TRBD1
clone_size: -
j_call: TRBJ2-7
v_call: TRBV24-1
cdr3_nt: TGTGCCACCAGTGAGTATCAGGGGGCGAAAAGGGGAAGCTCCTACGAGCAGTACTTC
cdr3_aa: CATSEYQGAKRGSSYEQYF

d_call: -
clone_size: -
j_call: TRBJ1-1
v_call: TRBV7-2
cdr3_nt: TGTGCCAGCAGCTGGCAGGCCTCCAGGACTCTTACCACTGAAGCTTTCTTT
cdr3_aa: CASSWQASRTLTTEAFF

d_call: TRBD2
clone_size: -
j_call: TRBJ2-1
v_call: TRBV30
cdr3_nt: TGTGCCTGGAGTGTACGCGGGGGAGGGAAGTTCTTC
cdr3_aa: CAWSVRGGGKFF

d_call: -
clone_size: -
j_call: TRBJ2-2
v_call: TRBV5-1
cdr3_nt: TGCGCCAGCAGCCCCACCTTGAGTCCGAACACCGGGGAGCTGTTTTTT
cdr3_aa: CASSPTLSPNTGELFF

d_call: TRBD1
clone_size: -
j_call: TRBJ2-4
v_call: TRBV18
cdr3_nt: TGTGCCAGCTCACCGGGACAGGGGCCCAAAAACATTCAGTACTTC
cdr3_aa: CASSPGQGPKNIQYF

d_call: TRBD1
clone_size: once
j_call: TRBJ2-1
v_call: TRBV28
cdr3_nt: TGTGCCAGCAGTCTGACACCGGGACAGGGTGCTAATGAGCAGTTCTTC
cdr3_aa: CASSLTPGQGANEQFF

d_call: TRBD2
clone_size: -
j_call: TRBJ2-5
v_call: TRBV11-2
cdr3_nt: TGTGCCAGCAGCCCACTAGCGGTGGTAGAGACCCAGTACTTC
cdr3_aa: CASSPLAVVETQYF

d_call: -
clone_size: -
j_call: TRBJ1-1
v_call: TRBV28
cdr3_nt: TGTGCCAGCAGCCTTACAGGGAACACTGAAGCTTTCTTT
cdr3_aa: CASSLTGNTEAFF

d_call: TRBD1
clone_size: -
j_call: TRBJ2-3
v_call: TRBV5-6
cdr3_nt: TGTGCCAGCAGCTTGCTCTCCGGACAGGGGTTTTCAGATACGCAGTATTTT
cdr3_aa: CASSLLSGQGFSDTQYF

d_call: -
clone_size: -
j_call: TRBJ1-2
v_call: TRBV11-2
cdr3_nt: TGTGCCAGCAGCTACGGCAACTATGGCTACACCTTC
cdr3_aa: CASSYGNYGYTF

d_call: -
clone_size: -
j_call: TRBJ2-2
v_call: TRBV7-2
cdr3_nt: TGTGCCAGCAGCGTATTAGAGGGGTCCGGGGAGCTGTTTTTT
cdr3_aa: CASSVLEGSGELFF

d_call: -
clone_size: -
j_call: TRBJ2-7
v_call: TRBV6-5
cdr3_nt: TGTGCCAGCAGTTATTTTTCTCGGGGTGAGCAGTACTTC
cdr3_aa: CASSYFSRGEQYF

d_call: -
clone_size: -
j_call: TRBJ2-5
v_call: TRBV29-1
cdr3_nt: TGCAGCGTTGCGGTGTCGATAGAGACCCAGTACTTC
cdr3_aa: CSVAVSIETQYF

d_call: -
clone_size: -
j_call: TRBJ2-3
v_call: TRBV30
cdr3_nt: TGTGCCTGCAACGCCAACGGTATCACAGATACGCAGTATTTT
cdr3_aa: CACNANGITDTQYF

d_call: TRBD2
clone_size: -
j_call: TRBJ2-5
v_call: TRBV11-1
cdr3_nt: TGTGCCAGCAGCTTCTCCTCAAGCGGGAAAGAGACCCAGTACTTC
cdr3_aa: CASSFSSSGKETQYF

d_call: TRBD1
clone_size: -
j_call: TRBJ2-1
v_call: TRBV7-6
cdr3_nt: TGTGCCAGCAGCCCCCCGCCCGGGACAGGGGTCGTTAATGAGCAGTTCTTC
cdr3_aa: CASSPPPGTGVVNEQFF

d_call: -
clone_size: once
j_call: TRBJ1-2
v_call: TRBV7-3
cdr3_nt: TGTGCCAGCAGCTCCCCGGGGACTCGGGCGGGCTATGGCTACACCTTC
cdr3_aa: CASSSPGTRAGYGYTF

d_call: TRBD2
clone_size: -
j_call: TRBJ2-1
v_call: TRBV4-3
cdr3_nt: TGCGCCAGCAGCCTCGCCCTAGCGGGAGCTTACAATGAGCAGTTCTTC
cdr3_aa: CASSLALAGAYNEQFF

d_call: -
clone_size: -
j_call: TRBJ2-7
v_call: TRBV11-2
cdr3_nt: TGTGCCAGCTCTGGGGGTGGCGAGCAGTACTTC
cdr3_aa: CASSGGGEQYF

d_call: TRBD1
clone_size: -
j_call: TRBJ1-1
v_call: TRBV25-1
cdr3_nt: TGTGCCAGCAGTCAGGACAGGGGGACTGAAGCTTTCTTT
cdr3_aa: CASSQDRGTEAFF

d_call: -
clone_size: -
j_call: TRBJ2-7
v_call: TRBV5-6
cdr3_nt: TGTGCCAGCAGCCCCGTCGCCCTAGGCCCCAACGAGCAGTACTTC
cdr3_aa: CASSPVALGPNEQYF

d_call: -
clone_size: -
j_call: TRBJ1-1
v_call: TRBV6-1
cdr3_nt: TGTGCCAGCAGTGCCTCCCCAACAGGGCGCGGAACTGAAGCTTTCTTT
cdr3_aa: CASSASPTGRGTEAFF

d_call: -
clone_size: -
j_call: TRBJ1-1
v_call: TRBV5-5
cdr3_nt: TGTGCCAGCAGCTTTGGAGGAGGCACTGAAGCTTTCTTT
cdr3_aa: CASSFGGGTEAFF

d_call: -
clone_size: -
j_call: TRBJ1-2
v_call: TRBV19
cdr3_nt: TGTGCCAGTAGTAGGAAACAGGGTACTTCCTATGGCTACACCTTC
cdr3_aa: CASSRKQGTSYGYTF

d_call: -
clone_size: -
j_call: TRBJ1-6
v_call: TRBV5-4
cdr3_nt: TGTGCCAGCAGCGTCGACCAGGGTCCCAATTCACCCCTCCACTTT
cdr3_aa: CASSVDQGPNSPLHF

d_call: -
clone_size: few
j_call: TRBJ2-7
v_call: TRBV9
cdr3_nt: TGTGCCAGCAGCGTAGCTTATGGGGGTTACGAGCAGTACTTC
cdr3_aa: CASSVAYGGYEQYF

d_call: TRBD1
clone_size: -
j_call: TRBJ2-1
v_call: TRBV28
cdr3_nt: TGTGCCAGCAGTCCCTACAGGGGGCCCCACAATGAGCAGTTCTTC
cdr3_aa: CASSPYRGPHNEQFF

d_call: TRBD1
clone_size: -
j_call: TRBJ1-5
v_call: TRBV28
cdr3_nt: TGTGCCAGCAGTTCGACAGGGGGCACGGGTCAGCCCCAGCATTTT
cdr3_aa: CASSSTGGTGQPQHF

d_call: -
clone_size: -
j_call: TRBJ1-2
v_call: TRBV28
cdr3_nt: TGTGCCAGCAGTTCAATTAACTCTAACTATGGCTACACCTTC
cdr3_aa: CASSSINSNYGYTF

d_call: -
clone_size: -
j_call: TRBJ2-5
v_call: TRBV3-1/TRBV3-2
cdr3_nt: TGTGCCAGCAGCCAATGGGAGACCCAGTACTTC
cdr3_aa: CASSQWETQYF

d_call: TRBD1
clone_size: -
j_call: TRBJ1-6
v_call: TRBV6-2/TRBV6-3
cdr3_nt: TGTGCCAGCAGTTACGGACGACCGGGACAGGGCAATTCACCCCTCCACTTT
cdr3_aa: CASSYGRPGQGNSPLHF

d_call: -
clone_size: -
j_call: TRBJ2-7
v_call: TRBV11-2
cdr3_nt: TGTGCCAGCAGCTCCAGACAGGGAGGTTTAATGACCTCCTACGAGCAGTACTTC
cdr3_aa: CASSSRQGGLMTSYEQYF

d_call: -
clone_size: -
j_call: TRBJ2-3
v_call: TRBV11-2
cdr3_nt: TGTGCCAGCAGCTTACAGGGGATCCACACAGATACGCAGTATTTT
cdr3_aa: CASSLQGIHTDTQYF

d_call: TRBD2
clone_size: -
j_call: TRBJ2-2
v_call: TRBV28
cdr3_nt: TGTGCCAGCAGTCCCCCGGCGGGGGCGAACACCGGGGAGCTGTTTTTT
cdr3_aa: CASSPPAGANTGELFF

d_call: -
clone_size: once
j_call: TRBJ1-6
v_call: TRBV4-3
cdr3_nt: TGCGCCAGCAGCCAAGATGGAGGGGAGTCACCCCTCCACTTT
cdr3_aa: CASSQDGGESPLHF

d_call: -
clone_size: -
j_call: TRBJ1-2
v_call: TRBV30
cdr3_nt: TGTGCCTGGAGTGCTGGGTCCTGGGGCTACACCTTC
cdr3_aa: CAWSAGSWGYTF

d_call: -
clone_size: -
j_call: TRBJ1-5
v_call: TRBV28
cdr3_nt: TGTGCCAGCAGTTTAAGCAAGGGAAAGGGGTGTCATTTT
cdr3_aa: CASSLSKGKGCHF

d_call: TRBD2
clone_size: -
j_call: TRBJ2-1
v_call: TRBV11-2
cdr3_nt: TGTGCCAGCAGCTTAGCCCTAGCGGGAACACCTAGCCAGTTCTTC
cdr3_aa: CASSLALAGTPSQFF

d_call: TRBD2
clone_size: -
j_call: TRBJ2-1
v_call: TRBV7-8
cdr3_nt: TGTGCCAGCAGCCCCTGGACTAGCGGATTAAATGAGCAGTTCTTC
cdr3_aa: CASSPWTSGLNEQFF

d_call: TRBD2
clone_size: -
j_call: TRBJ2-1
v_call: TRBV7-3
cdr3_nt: TGTGCCAGCAGCTCGGGACTAGCGGGACCTTACAATGAGCAGTTCTTC
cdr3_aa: CASSSGLAGPYNEQFF

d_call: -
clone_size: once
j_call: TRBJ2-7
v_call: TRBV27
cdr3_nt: TGTGCCAGCAGTTTAAGCCCGACCTACGAGCAGTACTTC
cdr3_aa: CASSLSPTYEQYF

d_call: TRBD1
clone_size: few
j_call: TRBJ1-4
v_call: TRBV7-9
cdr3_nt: TGTGCCAGCAGCTCCGGACAGGGAACGCTCTCAACTAATGAAAAACTGTTTTTT
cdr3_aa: CASSSGQGTLSTNEKLFF

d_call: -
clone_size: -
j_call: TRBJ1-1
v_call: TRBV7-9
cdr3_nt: TGTGCCAGCAGCTTAGCGAACATGAACACTGAAGCTTTCTTT
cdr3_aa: CASSLANMNTEAFF